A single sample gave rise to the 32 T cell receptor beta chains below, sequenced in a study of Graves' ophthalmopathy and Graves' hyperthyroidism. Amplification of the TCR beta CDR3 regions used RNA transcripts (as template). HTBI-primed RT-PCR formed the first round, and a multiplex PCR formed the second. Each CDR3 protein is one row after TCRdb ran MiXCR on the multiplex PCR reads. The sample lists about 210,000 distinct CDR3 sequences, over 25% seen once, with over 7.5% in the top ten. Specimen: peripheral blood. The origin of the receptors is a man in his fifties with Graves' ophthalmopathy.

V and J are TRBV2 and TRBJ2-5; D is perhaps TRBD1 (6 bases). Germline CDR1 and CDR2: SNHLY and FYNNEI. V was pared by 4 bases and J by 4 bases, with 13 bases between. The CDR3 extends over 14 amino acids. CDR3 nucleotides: TGTGCCAGCAGTGGGACCGGGACACGAGAGACCCAGTACTTC. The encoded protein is CASSGTGTRETQYF. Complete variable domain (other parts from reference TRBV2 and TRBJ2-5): EPEVTQTPSHQVTQMGQEVILRCVPISNHLYFYWYRQILGQKVEFLVSFYNNEISEKSEIFDDQFSVERPDGSNFTLKIRSTKLEDSAMYFCASSGTGTRETQYFGPGTRLLVL.

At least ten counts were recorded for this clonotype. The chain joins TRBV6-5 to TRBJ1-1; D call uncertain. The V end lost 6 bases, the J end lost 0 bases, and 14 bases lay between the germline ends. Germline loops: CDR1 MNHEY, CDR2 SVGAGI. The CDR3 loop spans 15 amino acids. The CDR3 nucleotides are TGTGCCAGCAGAATACGTTGGGCGTTGAACACTGAAGCTTTCTTT. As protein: CASRIRWALNTEAFF.

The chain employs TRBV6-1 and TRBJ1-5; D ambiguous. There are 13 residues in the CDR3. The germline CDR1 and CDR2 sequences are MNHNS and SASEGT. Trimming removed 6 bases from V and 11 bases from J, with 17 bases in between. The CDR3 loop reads CASSESVRLTQHF. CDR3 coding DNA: TGTGCCAGCAGCGAATCGGTACGCCTTACCCAGCATTTT.

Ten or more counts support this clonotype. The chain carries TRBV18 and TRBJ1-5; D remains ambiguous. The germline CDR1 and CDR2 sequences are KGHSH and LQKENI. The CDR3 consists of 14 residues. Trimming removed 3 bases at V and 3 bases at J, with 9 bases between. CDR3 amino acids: CASSPTGNNQPQHF. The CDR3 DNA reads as TGTGCCAGCTCACCGACTGGGAACAATCAGCCCCAGCATTTT. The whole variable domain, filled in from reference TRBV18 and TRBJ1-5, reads NAGVMQNPRHLVRRRGQEARLRCSPMKGHSHVYWYRQLPEEGLKFMVYLQKENIIDESGMPKERFSAEFPKEGPSILRIQQVVRGDSAAYFCASSPTGNNQPQHFGDGTRLSIL.

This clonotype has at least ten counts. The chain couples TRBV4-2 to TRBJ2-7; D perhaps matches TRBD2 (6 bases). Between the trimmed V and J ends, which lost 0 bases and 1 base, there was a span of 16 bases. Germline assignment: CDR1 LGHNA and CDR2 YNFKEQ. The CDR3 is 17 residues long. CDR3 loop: CASSQDPPGGSSYEQYF. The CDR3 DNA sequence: TGTGCCAGCAGCCAAGACCCCCCTGGGGGGAGTTCCTACGAGCAGTACTTC.

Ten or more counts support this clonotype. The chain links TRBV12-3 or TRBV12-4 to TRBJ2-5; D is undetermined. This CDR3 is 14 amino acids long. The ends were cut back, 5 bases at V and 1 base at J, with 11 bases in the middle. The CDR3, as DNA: TGTGCCAGCAGTCTTTCAGTGATCCAAGAGACCCAGTACTTC. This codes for CASSLSVIQETQYF.

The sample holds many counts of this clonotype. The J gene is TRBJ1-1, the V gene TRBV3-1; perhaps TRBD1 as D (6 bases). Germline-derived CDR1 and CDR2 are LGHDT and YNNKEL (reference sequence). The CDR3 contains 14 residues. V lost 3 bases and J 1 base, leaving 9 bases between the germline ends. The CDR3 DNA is TGTGCCAGCAGCCACAGACAGGAGAACACTGAAGCTTTCTTT. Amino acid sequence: CASSHRQENTEAFF.

The CDR3 region has the DNA TGTGCCAGTACCGCACTCCTGGGGTCTGGCTATGGCTACACCTTC. This encodes CASTALLGSGYGYTF. This chain joins TRBV19 and TRBJ1-2; D unclear. The germline V and J ends were trimmed by 7 bases and 4 bases, with 19 bases remaining between them. This CDR3 is 15 amino acids long. CDR1 and CDR2 (germline): LNHDA, SQIVND (reference sequence).

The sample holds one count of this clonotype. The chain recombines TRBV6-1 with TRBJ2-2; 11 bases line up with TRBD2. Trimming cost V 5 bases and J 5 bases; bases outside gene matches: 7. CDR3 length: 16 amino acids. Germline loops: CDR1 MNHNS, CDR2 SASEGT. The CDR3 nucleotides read TGTGCCAGCAGTCGCTCTAGCGGGGGGAGGACCGGGGAGCTGTTTTTT. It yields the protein CASSRSSGGRTGELFF.

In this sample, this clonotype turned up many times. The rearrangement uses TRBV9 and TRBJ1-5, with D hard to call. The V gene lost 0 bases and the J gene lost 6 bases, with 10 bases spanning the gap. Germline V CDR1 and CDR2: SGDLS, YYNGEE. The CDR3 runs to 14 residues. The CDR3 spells CASSVGGMGQPQHF. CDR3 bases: TGTGCCAGCAGCGTAGGAGGGATGGGTCAGCCCCAGCATTTT.

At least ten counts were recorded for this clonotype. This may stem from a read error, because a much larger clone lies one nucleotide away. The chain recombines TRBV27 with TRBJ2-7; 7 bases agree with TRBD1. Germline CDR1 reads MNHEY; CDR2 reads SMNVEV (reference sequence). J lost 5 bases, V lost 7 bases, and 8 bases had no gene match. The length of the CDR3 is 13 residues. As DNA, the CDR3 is TGTGCCAGCAAGGCAAGACAGGGTCACGAGCAGTACTTC. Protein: CASKARQGHEQYF.

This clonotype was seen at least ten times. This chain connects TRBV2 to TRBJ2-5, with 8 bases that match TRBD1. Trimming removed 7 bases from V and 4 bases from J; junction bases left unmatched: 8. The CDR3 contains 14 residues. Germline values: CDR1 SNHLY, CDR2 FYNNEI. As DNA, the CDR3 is TGTGCCAGCACCATGGACAGGGTGGCAGAGACCCAGTACTTC. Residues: CASTMDRVAETQYF. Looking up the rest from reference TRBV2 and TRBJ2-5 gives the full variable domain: EPEVTQTPSHQVTQMGQEVILRCVPISNHLYFYWYRQILGQKVEFLVSFYNNEISEKSEIFDDQFSVERPDGSNFTLKIRSTKLEDSAMYFCASTMDRVAETQYFGPGTRLLVL.

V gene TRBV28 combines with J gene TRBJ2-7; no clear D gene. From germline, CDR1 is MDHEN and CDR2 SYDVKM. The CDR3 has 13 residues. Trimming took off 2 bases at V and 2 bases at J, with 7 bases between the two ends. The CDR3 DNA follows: TGTGCCAGCAGTTTAACTGCCCCCTACGAGCAGTACTTC. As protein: CASSLTAPYEQYF.

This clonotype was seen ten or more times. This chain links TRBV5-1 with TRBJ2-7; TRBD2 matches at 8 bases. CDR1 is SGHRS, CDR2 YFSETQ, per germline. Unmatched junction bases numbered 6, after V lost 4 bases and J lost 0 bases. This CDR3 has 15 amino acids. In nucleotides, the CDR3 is TGCGCCAGCAGCGGGACGGGAGGGTCCTCCTACGAGCAGTACTTC. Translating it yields CASSGTGGSSYEQYF.

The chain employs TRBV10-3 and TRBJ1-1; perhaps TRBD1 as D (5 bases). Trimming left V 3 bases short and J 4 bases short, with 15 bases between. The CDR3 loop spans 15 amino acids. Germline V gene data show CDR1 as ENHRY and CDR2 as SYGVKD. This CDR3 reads CAISDRDSGSTEAFF. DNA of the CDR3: TGTGCCATCAGTGACAGGGACTCGGGGAGCACTGAAGCTTTCTTT.

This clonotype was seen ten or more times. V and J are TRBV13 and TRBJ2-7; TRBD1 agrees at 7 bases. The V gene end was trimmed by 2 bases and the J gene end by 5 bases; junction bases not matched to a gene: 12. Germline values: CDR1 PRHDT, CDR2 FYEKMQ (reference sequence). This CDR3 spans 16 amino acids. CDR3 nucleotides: TGTGCCAGCAGCTTATTGGGACAGACTTTTCCCAACGAGCAGTACTTC. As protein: CASSLLGQTFPNEQYF.

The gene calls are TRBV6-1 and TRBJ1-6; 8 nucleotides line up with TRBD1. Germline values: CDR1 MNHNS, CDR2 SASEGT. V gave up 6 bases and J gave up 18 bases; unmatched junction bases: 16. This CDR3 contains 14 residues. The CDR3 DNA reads TGTGCCAGCAGCCCGGGACAGGAAGTTATGACCCCCCACTTT. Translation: CASSPGQEVMTPHF.

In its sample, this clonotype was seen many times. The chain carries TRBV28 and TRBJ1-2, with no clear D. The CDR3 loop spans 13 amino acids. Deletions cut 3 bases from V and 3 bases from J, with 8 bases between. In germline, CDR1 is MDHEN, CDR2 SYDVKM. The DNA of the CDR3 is TGTGCCAGCAGTTTCCGGCACCACTATGGCTACACCTTC. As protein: CASSFRHHYGYTF.

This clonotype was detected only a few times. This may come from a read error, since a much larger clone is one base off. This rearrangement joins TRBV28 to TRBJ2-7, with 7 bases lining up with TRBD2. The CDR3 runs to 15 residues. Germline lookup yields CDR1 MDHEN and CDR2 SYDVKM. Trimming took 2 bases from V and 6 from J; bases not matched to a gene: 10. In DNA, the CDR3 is TGTGCCAGCAGTTTAATCGGCGGGAGTAGGGCCGAGCAGTACTTC. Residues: CASSLIGGSRAEQYF. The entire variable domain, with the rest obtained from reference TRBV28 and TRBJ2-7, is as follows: DVKVTQSSRYLVKRTGEKVFLECVQDMDHENMFWYRQDPGLGLRLIYFSYDVKMKEKGDIPEGYSVSREKKERFSLILESASTNQTSMYLCASSLIGGSRAEQYFGPGTRLTVT.

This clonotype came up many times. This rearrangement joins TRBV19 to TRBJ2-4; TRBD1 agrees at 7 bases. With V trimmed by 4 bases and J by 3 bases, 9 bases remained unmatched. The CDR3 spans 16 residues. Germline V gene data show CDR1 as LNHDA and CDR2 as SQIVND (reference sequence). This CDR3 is CASSKGASQGKNIQYF. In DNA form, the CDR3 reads TGTGCCAGTAGTAAGGGGGCCAGTCAGGGCAAAAACATTCAGTACTTC.

CDR3 sequence: CASSYSIESEQYF. Written as DNA, the CDR3 is TGTGCCAGCAGTTACTCGATAGAGTCCGAGCAGTACTTC. The chain is built from TRBV6-2 or TRBV6-3 and TRBJ2-7; D gene unclear. CDR1 MNHEY and CDR2 SVGEGT come from the germline V gene. The CDR3 has 13 residues. V was trimmed by 0 bases and J by 6 bases, leaving 9 bases between them.

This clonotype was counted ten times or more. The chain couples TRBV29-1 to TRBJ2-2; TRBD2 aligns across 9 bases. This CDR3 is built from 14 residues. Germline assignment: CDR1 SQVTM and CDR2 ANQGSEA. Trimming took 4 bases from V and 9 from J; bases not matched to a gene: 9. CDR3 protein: CSVASQREDRELFF. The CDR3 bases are TGCAGCGTTGCGTCCCAGCGGGAGGACCGGGAGCTGTTTTTT.

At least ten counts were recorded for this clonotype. The CDR3 reads CASSTTGSNQPQHF. The DNA of the CDR3 is TGTGCCAGCAGTACGACAGGTAGCAATCAGCCCCAGCATTTT. The V and J genes are TRBV27 and TRBJ1-5; D might be TRBD1 (6 bases). CDR3 length: 14 residues. The V and J ends lost 5 bases and 0 bases respectively, with 8 bases between them. Germline CDR1 MNHEY, CDR2 SMNVEV (reference sequence).

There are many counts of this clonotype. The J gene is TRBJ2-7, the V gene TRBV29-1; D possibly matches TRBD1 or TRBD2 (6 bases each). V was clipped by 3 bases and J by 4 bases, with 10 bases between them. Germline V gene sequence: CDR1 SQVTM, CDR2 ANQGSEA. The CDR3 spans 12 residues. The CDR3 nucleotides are TGCAGCGTTGATAGGGGGGAGTACGAGCAGTACTTC. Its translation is CSVDRGEYEQYF.

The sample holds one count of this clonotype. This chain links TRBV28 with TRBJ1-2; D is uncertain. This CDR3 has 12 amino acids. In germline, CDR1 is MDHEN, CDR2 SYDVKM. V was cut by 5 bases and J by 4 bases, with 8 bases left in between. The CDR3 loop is CASSGEIYGYTF. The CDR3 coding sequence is TGTGCCAGCAGTGGGGAGATCTATGGCTACACCTTC.

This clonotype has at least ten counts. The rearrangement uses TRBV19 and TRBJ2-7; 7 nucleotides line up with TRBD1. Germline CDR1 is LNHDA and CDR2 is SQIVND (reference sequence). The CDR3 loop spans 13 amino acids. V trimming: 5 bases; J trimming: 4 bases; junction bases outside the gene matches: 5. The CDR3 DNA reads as TGTGCCAGTAGTCCGACAGGGCCTTACGAGCAGTACTTC. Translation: CASSPTGPYEQYF.

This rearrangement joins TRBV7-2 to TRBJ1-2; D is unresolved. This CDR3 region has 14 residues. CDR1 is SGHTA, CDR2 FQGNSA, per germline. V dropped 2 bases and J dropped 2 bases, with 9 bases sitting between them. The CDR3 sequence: CASSLYSGNYGYTF. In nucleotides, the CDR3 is TGTGCCAGCAGCTTATACTCGGGGAACTATGGCTACACCTTC.

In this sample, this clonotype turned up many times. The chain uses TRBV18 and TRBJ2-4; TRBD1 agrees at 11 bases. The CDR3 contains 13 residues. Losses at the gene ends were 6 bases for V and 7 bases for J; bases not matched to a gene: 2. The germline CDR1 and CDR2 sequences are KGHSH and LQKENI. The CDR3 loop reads CASSRDRGNIQYF. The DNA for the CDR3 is TGTGCCAGCTCCCGGGACAGGGGGAACATTCAGTACTTC.

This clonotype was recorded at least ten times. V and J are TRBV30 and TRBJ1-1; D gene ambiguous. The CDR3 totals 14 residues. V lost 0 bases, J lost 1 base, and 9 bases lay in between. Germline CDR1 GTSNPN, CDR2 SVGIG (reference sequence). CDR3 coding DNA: TGTGCCTGGAGTGTCGGGCTCCAGAACACTGAAGCTTTCTTT. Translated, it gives CAWSVGLQNTEAFF.

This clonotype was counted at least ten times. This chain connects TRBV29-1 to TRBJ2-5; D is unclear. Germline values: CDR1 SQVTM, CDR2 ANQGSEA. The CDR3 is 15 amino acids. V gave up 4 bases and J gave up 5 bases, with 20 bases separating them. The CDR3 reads CSVAVPVSLGETQYF. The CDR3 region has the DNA TGCAGCGTTGCCGTTCCTGTCTCTCTGGGGGAGACCCAGTACTTC.

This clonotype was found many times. CDR3 residues: CASSTSRSLAGARNYEQYF. The CDR3 region has the DNA TGTGCCAGCAGCACCTCCAGGTCACTAGCGGGAGCTCGCAACTACGAGCAGTACTTC. This chain links TRBV28 with TRBJ2-7; 11 bases fit TRBD2. Germline V lookup: CDR1 MDHEN, CDR2 SYDVKM. The CDR3 runs to 19 residues. V was pared by 6 bases and J by 3 bases, with 19 bases of the junction left unmatched.

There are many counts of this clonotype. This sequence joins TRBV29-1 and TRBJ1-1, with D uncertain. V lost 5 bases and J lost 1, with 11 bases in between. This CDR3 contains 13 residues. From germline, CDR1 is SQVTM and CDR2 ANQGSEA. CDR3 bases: TGCAGCGTTTTAGACGATTCGAACACTGAAGCTTTCTTT. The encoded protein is CSVLDDSNTEAFF. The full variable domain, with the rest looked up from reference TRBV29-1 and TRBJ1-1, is SAVISQKPSRDICQRGTSLTIQCQVDSQVTMMFWYRQQPGQSLTLIATANQGSEATYESGFVIDKFPISRPNLTFSTLTVSNMSPEDSSIYLCSVLDDSNTEAFFGQGTRLTVV.